This T cell receptor (beta chain) was found in a study of T-cell memory formation after mild COVID-19. Study-wide context: There were largely donor-specific TCR clusters.

This clonotype showed up just a few times. TCRdb independently ran MiXCR on the 5' RACE reads; one entry per CDR3 protein. The data show 180,000 or so distinct CDR3 sequences, under 20% seen once. Germline V gives CDR1 MNHEY, CDR2 SVGAGI. The CDR3 contains 16 residues. V shed 6 bases and J 7 bases; nucleotides not matched to a gene: 15. This clonotype was obtained from an adult woman who had mild COVID-19 (a few samples of this study predate the infection). Cell type and time point are not known. The chain carries TRBV6-5 and TRBJ2-1; 7 nucleotides align to TRBD1. The sequenced sample consisted of PBMCs or a T cell subset sorted from them (not recorded which). Written as DNA, the CDR3 is TGTGCCAGCAGCCCCAAACGGCAGACAGGGAAGAATGAGCAGTTCTTC. It yields the protein CASSPKRQTGKNEQFF.